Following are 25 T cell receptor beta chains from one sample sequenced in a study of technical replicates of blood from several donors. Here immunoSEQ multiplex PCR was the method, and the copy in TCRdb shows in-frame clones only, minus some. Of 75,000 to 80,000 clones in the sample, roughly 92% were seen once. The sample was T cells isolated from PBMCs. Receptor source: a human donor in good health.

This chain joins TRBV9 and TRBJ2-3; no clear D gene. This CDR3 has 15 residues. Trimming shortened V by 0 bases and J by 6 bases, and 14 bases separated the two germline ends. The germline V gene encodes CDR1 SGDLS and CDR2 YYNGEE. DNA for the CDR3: TGTGCCAGCAGCGTAGAGAGTCCTGCCGGGGATACGCAGTATTTT. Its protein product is CASSVESPAGDTQYF.

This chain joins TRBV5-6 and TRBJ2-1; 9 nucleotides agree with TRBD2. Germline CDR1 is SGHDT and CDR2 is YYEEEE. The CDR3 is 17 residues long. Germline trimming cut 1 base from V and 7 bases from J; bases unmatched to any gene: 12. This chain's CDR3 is CASSLHPGLAGKNEQFF. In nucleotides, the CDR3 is TGTGCCAGCAGCTTGCACCCGGGGCTAGCGGGAAAAAATGAGCAGTTCTTC.

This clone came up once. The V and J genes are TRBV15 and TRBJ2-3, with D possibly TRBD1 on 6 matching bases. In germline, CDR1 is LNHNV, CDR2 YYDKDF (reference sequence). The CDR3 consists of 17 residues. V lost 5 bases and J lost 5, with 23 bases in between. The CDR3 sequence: CATSGGTGNLGGDTQYF. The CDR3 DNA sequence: TGTGCCACCAGCGGAGGAACAGGGAATTTAGGTGGAGATACGCAGTATTTT.

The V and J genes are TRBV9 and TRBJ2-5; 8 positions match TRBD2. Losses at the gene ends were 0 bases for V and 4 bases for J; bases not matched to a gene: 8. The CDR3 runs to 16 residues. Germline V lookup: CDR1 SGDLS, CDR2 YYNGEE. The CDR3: CASSVVNPSGLETQYF. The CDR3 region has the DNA TGTGCCAGCAGCGTAGTCAATCCTAGCGGGCTAGAGACCCAGTACTTC. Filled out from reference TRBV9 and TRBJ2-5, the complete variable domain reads DSGVTQTPKHLITATGQRVTLRCSPRSGDLSVYWYQQSLDQGLQFLIQYYNGEERAKGNILERFSAQQFPDLHSELNLSSLELGDSALYFCASSVVNPSGLETQYFGPGTRLLVL.

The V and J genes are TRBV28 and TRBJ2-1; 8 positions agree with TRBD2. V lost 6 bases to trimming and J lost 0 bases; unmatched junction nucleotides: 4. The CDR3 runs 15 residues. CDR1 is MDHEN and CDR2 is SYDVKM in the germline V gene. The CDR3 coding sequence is TGTGCCAGCAGACCCGGGGGGGGCTCCTACAATGAGCAGTTCTTC. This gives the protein CASRPGGGSYNEQFF.

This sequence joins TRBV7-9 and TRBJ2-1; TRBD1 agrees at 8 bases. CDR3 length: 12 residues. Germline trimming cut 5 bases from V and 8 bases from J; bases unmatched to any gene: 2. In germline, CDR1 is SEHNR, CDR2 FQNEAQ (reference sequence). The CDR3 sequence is CASSVQGDEQFF. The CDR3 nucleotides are TGTGCCAGCAGCGTACAGGGGGATGAGCAGTTCTTC.

This CDR3 is CASSLAAGGPIETQYF. For the CDR3, the DNA is TGTGCCAGCAGCTTAGCGGCGGGAGGGCCAATTGAGACCCAGTACTTC. The chain is built from TRBV7-9 and TRBJ2-5, with TRBD2 identical over 9 bases. The V gene end was trimmed by 0 bases and the J gene end by 5 bases; junction bases not matched to a gene: 7. This CDR3 has 16 residues. Per germline, CDR1 SEHNR and CDR2 FQNEAQ (reference sequence). Together with reference TRBV7-9 and TRBJ2-5, the CDR3 gives the full variable domain: DTGVSQNPRHKITKRGQNVTFRCDPISEHNRLYWYRQTLGQGPEFLTYFQNEAQLEKSRLLSDRFSAERPKGSFSTLEIQRTEQGDSAMYLCASSLAAGGPIETQYFGPGTRLLVL.

The CDR3 spells CASRPGGQNTGELFF. DNA of the CDR3: TGTGCCAGCAGGCCAGGGGGGCAAAACACCGGGGAGCTGTTTTTT. The chain carries TRBV7-3 and TRBJ2-2, with D possibly matching TRBD1 (7 bases). V gave up 6 bases and J gave up 2 bases, with 13 bases separating them. The CDR3 runs 15 residues. Germline lookup yields CDR1 SGHTA and CDR2 FQGTGA. The full variable domain, its missing parts supplied by reference TRBV7-3 and TRBJ2-2, is GAGVSQTPSNKVTEKGKYVELRCDPISGHTALYWYRQSLGQGPEFLIYFQGTGAADDSGLPNDRFFAVRPEGSVSTLKIQRTERGDSAVYLCASRPGGQNTGELFFGEGSRLTVL.

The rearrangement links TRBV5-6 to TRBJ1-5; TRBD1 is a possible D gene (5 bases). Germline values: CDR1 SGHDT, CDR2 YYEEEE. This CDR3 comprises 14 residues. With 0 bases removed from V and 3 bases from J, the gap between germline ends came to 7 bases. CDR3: CASSLGQFNQPQHF. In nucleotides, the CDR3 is TGTGCCAGCAGCTTGGGACAGTTCAATCAGCCCCAGCATTTT.

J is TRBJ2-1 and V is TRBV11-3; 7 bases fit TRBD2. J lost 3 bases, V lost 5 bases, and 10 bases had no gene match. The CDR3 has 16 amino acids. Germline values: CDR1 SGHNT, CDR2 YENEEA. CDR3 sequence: CASSNRAGVGYNEQFF. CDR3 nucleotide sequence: TGTGCCAGCAGCAATCGGGCGGGAGTCGGCTACAATGAGCAGTTCTTC.

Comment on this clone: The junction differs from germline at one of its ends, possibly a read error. CDR3 nucleotides: TGCAGCGCTGTTGAGCCTAACCTCTTT. It specifies CSAVEPNLF. The rearrangement joins TRBV29-1 to TRBJ1-1; no reliable D call. This CDR3 spans 9 amino acids. Germline CDR1 is SQVTM and CDR2 is ANQGSEA.

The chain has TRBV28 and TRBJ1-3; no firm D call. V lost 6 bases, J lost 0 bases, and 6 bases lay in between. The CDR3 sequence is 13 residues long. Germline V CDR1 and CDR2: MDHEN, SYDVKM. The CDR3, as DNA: TGTGCCAGCAGACCCTACTCTGGAAACACCATATATTTT. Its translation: CASRPYSGNTIYF.

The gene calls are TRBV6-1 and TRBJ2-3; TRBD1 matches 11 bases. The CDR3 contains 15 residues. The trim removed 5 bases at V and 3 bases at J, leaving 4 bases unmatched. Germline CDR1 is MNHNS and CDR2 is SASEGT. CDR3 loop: CASSRTGGATDTQYF. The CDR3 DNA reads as TGTGCCAGCAGTCGGACAGGGGGCGCGACAGATACGCAGTATTTT.

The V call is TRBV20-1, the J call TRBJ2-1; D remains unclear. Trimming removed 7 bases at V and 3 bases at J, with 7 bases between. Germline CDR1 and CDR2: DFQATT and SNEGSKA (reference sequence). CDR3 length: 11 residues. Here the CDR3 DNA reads TGCAGTGAAGGAGACTACAATGAGCAGTTCTTC. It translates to CSEGDYNEQFF.

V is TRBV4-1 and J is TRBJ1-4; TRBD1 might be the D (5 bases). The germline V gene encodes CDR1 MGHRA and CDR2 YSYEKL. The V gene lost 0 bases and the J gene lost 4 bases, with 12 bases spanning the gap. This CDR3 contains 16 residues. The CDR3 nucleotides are TGCGCCAGCAGCCAAGATGGAGTAGGGGTTAATGAAAAACTGTTTTTT. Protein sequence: CASSQDGVGVNEKLFF.

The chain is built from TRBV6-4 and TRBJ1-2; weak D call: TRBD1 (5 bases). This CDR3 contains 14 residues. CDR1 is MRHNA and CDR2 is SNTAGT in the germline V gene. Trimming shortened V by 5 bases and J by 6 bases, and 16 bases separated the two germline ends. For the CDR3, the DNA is TGTGCCAGCAGTATGGGTGGGACGGGAGATGGCTACACCTTC. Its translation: CASSMGGTGDGYTF.

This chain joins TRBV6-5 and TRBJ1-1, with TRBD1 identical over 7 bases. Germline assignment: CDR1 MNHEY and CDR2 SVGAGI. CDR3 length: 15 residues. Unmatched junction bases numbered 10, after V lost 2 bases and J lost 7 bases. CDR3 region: CASSYEVQGNGEAFF. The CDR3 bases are TGTGCCAGCAGTTACGAAGTACAGGGGAATGGTGAAGCTTTCTTT.

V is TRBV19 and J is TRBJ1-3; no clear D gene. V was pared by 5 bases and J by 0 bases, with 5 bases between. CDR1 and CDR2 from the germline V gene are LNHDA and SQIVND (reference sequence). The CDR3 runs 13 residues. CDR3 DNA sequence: TGTGCCAGTAGTCTGAGCTCTGGAAACACCATATATTTT. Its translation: CASSLSSGNTIYF.

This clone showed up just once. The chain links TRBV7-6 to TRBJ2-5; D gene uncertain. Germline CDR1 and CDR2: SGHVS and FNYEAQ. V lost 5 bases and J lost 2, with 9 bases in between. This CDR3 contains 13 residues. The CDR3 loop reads CASSRNFQETQYF. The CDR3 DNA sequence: TGTGCCAGCAGCCGCAACTTTCAAGAGACCCAGTACTTC. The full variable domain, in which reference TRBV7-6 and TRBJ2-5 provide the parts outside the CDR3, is GAGVSQSPRYKVTKRGQDVALRCDPISGHVSLYWYRQALGQGPEFLTYFNYEAQQDKSGLPNDRFSAERPEGSISTLTIQRTEQRDSAMYRCASSRNFQETQYFGPGTRLLVL.

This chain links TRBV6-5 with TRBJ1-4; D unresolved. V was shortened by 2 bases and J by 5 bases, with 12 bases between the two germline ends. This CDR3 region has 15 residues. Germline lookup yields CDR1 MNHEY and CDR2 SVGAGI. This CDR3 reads CASSYADGLNEKLFF. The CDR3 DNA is TGTGCCAGCAGTTACGCGGACGGACTCAATGAAAAACTGTTTTTT.

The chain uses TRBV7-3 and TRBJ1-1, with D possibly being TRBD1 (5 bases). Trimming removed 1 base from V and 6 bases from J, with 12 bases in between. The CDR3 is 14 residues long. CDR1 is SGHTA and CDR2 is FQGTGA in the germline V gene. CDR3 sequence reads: CASSLNGASSEAFF. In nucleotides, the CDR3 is TGTGCCAGCAGCTTAAATGGGGCCAGCTCTGAAGCTTTCTTT.

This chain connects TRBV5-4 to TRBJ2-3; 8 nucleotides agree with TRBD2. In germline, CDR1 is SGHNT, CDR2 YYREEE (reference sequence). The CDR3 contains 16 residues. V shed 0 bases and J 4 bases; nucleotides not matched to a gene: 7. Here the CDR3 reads CASSLELADRADTQYF. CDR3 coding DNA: TGTGCCAGCAGCTTGGAACTAGCGGATCGTGCAGATACGCAGTATTTT.

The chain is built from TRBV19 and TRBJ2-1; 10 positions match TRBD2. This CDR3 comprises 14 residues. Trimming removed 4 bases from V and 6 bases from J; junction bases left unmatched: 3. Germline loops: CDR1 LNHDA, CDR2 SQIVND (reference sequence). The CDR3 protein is CASSTSGGRNEQFF. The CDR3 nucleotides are TGTGCCAGTAGTACTAGCGGGGGACGCAATGAGCAGTTCTTC.

The DNA for the CDR3 is TGCGCCAGCAGCGAGAGACTAGCGTACACCGGGGAGCTGTTTTTT. Residues: CASSERLAYTGELFF. The rearrangement links TRBV5-1 to TRBJ2-2; 8 positions agree with TRBD2. Germline trimming cut 4 bases from V and 3 bases from J; bases unmatched to any gene: 5. CDR1 SGHRS and CDR2 YFSETQ come from the germline V gene. The CDR3 spans 15 residues.

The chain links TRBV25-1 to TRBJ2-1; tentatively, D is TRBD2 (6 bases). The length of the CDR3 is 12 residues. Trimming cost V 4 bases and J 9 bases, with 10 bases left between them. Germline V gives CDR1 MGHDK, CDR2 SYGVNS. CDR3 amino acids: CASSGLGLEQFF. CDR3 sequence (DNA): TGTGCCAGCAGTGGACTAGGACTTGAGCAGTTCTTC.